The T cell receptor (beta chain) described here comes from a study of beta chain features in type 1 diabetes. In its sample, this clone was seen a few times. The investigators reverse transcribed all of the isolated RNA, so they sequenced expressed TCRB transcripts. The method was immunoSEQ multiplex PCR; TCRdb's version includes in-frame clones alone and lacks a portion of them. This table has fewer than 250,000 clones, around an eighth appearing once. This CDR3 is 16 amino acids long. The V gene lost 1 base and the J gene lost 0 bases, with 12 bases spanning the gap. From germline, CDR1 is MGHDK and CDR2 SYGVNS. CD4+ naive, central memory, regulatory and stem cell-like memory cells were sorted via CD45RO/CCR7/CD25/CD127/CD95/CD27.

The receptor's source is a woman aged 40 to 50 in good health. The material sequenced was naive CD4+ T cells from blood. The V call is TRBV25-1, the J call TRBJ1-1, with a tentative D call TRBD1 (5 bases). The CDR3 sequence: CASSESRGTVNTEAFF. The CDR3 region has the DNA TGTGCCAGCAGTGAATCACGCGGGACGGTGAACACTGAAGCTTTCTTT.